One T cell receptor (beta chain) is described in this entry. This entry belongs to a study of blood T cell repertoires in COVID-19. Per the original data handling: Scientists estimated how many nucleated cells there were by amplifying reference gene primers. Clones were sequenced by immunoSEQ multiplex PCR, and TCRdb holds only the in-frame ones, with some missing. V and J calls and clone size are as listed in that table; D and trimming were resolved from the DNA. The repertoire holds roughly 43,000 clones, with 82% as singletons. Trimming took off 4 bases at V and 7 bases at J, with 17 bases between the two ends. The CDR3 is made up of 14 amino acids. Germline CDR1 and CDR2: GTSNPN and SVGIG (reference sequence).

The receptor was derived from a woman between 65 and 79 years old with acute or convalescent COVID-19. The sequenced sample consisted of peripheral blood. This sequence joins TRBV30 and TRBJ2-1; D is possibly TRBD2 (6 bases). The CDR3 DNA follows: TGTGCCTGGAAAAGGGACTTAAAACCTAATGAGCAGTTCTTC. Translation: CAWKRDLKPNEQFF.